The source of this T cell receptor beta chain is a study of T cells in Graves' hyperthyroidism and ophthalmopathy. General study findings and limits: Appearing also in blood were most of the thyroid clonotypes expanded above 0.001.

As for this clonotype: Its specificity is unknown.

In patients aged 18 to 65, hyperthyroidism was newly diagnosed, with duration under 2 months. The TCR beta CDR3 regions underwent amplification using RNA transcripts as the source. RT-PCR in the first round (using the HTBI primer set) targeted the TCR CDR3. TCRdb re-called the multiplex PCR reads with MiXCR, one entry per CDR3 protein. The table lists about 620,000 distinct CDR3 sequences, about 16% of them singletons. This TCR was recovered from a woman in her 30s with Graves' hyperthyroidism. Sequencing was performed on blood.

This chain's CDR3 is CSARDLGRWDTIYF. DNA of the CDR3: TGCAGTGCTAGAGATCTAGGGAGGTGGGACACCATATATTTT. This sequence joins TRBV20-1 and TRBJ1-3; D call uncertain. Germline V CDR1 and CDR2: DFQATT, SNEGSKA (reference sequence). The CDR3 is made up of 14 amino acids. With 0 bases removed from V and 8 bases from J, the gap between germline ends came to 14 bases.